Sequencing of this TCR beta chain was carried out in a study of Ad26.COV2.S vaccination and SARS-CoV-2 variants. Study findings and constraints: Vaccine recipients and placebo recipients showed similar non-spike TCR breadth. Once vaccination had occurred, spike-specific CD8+ and CD4+ T cell responses reportedly showed substantial breadth.

This CDR3 spans 17 amino acids. V gave up 0 bases and J gave up 5 bases; unmatched junction bases: 10. In germline, CDR1 is SGHTA, CDR2 FQGNSA. Worth noting for this clone: Its antigen remains unidentified.

Produced via immunoSEQ multiplex PCR; TCRdb's table is partial and in-frame only. The sample consists of roughly 380,000 clones, about 90% of them appearing once. The TCR originated in a human donor who had recovered from COVID-19. Source: peripheral blood, taken after recovery from COVID-19. This rearrangement joins TRBV7-2 to TRBJ1-2; 9 bases are a match to TRBD1. Written as DNA, the CDR3 is TGTGCCAGCAGCTTAGCGCTCACAGGGGGCAACGGGTATGGCTACACCTTC. Protein product: CASSLALTGGNGYGYTF.